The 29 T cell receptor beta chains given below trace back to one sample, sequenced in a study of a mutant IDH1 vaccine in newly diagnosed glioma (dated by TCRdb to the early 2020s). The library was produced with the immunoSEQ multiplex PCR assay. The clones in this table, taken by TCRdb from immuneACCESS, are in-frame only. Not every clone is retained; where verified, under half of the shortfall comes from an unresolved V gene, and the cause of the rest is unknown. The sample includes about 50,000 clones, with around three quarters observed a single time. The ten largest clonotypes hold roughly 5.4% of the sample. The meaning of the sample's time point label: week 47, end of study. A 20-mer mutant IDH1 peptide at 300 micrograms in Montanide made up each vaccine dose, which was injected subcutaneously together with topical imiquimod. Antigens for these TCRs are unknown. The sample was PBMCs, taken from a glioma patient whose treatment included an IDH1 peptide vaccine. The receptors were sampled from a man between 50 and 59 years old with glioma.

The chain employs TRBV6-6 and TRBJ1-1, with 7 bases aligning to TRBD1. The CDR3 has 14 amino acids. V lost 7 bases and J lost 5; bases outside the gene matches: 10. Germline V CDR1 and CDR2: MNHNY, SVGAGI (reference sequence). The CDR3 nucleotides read TGTGCCAGCACTACCCAGGGGGTAGGGACTGAAGCTTTCTTT. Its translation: CASTTQGVGTEAFF.

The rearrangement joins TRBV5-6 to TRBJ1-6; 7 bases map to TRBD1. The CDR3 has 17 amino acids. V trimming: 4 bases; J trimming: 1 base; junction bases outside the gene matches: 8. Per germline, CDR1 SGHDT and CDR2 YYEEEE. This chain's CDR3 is CASSIRQGGSYNSPLHF. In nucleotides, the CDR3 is TGTGCCAGCAGCATACGACAGGGAGGGTCCTATAATTCACCCCTCCACTTT.

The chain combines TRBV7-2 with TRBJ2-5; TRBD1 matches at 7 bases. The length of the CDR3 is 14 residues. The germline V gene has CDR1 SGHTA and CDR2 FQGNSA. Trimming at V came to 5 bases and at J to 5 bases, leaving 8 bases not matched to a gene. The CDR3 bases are TGTGCCAGCAGCCCGAGACAGGGCGACGAGACCCAGTACTTC. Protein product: CASSPRQGDETQYF.

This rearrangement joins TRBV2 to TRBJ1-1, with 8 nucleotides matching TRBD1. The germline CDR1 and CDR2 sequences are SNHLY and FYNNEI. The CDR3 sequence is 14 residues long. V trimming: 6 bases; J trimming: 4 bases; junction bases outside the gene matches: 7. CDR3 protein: CASRRTGWATEAFF. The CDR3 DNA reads TGTGCCAGCAGGCGGACAGGGTGGGCCACTGAAGCTTTCTTT.

This CDR3 reads CASSYSRQGRPDTQYF. In DNA form, the CDR3 reads TGTGCCAGCAGTTACTCGAGGCAGGGGCGTCCAGATACGCAGTATTTT. V gene TRBV6-6 combines with J gene TRBJ2-3, with a possible D match to TRBD1 (6 bases). CDR1 is MNHNY and CDR2 is SVGAGI in the germline V gene (reference sequence). The V and J ends lost 0 bases and 4 bases respectively, with 14 bases between them. The CDR3 spans 16 residues.

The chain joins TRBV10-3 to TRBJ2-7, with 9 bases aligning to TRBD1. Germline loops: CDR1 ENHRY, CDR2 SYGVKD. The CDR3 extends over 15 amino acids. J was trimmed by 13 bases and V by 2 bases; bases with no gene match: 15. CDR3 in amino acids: CAISELNTGGSAVYF. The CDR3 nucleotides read TGTGCCATCAGTGAGCTTAACACAGGGGGCTCGGCGGTTTACTTC.

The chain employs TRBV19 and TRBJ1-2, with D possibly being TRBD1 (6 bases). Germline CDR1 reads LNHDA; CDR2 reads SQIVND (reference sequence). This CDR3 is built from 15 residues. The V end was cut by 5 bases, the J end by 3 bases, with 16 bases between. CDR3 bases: TGTGCCAGTAGTGACTACAGGGTTTACGACTATGGCTACACCTTC. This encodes CASSDYRVYDYGYTF.

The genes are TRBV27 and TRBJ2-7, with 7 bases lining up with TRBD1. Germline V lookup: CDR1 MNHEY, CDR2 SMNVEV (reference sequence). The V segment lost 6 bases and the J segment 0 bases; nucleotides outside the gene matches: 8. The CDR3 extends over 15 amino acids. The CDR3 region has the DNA TGTGCCAGCAGCTCCAGGGGGTCCCTCTCCTACGAGCAGTACTTC. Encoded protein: CASSSRGSLSYEQYF.

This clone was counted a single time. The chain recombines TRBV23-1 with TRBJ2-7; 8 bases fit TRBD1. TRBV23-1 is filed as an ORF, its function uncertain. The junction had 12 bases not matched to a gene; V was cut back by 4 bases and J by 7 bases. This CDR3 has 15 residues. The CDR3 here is CASSRRRQGASEQYF. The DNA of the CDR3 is TGCGCCAGCAGTCGACGCAGGCAGGGGGCGAGTGAGCAGTACTTC.

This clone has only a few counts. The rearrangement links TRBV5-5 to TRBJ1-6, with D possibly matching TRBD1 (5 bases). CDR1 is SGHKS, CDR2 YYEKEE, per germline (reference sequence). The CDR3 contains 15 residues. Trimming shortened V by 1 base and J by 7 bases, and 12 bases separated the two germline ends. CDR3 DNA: TGTGCCAGCAGCTTGTATGGGACGGAAAATTCACCCCTCCACTTT. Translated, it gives CASSLYGTENSPLHF.

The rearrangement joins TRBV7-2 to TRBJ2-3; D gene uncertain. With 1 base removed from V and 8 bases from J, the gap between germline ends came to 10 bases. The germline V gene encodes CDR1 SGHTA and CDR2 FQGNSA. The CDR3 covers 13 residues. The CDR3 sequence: CASSLGSLGTQYF. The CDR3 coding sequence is TGTGCCAGCAGCTTAGGGTCTCTGGGTACGCAGTATTTT. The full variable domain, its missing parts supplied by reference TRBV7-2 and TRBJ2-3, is GAGVSQSPSNKVTEKGKDVELRCDPISGHTALYWYRQSLGQGLEFLIYFQGNSAPDKSGLPSDRFSAERTGGSVSTLTIQRTQQEDSAVYLCASSLGSLGTQYFGPGTRLTVL.

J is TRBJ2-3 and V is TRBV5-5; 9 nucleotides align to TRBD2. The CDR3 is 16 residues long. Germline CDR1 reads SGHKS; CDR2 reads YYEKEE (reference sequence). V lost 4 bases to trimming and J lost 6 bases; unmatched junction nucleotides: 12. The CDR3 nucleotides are TGTGCCAGCAGCAGCCTCGGGGCGGGGGGGCGGGATACGCAGTATTTT. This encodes CASSSLGAGGRDTQYF.

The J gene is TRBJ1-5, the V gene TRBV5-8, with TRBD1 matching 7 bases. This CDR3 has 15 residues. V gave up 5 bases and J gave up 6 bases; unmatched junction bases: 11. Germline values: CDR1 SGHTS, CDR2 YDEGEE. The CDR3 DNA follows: TGTGCCAGCAGTTTCCGACAGGGTCCCCGTCAGCCCCAGCATTTT. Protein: CASSFRQGPRQPQHF.

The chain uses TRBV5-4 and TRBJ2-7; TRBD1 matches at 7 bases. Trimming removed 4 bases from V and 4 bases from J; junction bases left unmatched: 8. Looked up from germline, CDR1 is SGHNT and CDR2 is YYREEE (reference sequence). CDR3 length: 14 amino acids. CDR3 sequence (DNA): TGTGCCAGCAGCGTATCCGGGACAGATTACGAGCAGTACTTC. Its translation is CASSVSGTDYEQYF.

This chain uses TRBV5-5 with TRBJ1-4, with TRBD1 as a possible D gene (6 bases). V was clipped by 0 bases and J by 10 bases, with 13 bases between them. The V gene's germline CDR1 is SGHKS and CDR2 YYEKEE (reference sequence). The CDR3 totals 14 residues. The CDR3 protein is CASSLAGEGGKLFF. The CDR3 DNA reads TGTGCCAGCAGCTTGGCAGGGGAAGGAGGAAAACTGTTTTTT.

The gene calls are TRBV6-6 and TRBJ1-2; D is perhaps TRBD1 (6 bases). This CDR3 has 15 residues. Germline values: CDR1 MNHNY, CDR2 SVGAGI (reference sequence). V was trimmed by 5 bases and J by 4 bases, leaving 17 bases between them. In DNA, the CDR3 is TGTGCCAGCAGTCAAAACAGGGATCCCGGCTATGGCTACACCTTC. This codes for CASSQNRDPGYGYTF.

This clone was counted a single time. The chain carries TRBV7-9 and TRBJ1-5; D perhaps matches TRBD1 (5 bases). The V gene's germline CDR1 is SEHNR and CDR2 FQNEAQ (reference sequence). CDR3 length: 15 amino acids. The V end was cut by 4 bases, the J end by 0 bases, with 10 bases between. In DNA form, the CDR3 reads TGTGCCAGCAGCTGGGGAGGGGATAGCAATCAGCCCCAGCATTTT. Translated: CASSWGGDSNQPQHF.

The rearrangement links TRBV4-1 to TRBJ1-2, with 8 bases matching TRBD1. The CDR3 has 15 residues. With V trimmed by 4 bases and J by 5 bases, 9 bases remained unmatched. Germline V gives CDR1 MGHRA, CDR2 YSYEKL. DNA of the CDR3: TGCGCCAGCAGCCCGGAAGACAGGGGAAGTTATGGCTACACCTTC. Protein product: CASSPEDRGSYGYTF.

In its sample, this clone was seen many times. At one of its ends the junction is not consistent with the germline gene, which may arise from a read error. CDR3 nucleotide sequence: TGTGCCAGCGAAATAGTGGGGGACAGGCGGATCTTC. Protein sequence: CASEIVGDRRIF. The chain combines TRBV25-1 with TRBJ2-7, with 8 nucleotides matching TRBD1. The CDR3 loop spans 12 amino acids. Germline CDR1 and CDR2: MGHDK and SYGVNS.

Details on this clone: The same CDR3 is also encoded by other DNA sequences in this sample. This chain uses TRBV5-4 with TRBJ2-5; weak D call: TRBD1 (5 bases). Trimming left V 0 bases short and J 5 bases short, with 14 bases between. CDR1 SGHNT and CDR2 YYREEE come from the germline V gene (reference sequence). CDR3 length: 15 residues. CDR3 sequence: CASSLAGGAGETQYF. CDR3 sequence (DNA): TGTGCCAGCAGCTTGGCGGGTGGGGCAGGCGAGACCCAGTACTTC.

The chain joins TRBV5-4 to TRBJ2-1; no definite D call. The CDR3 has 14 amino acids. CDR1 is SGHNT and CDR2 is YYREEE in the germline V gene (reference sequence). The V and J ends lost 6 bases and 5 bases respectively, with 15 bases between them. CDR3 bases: TGTGCCAGCACCCTGGACCAGGTTAACAATGAGCAGTTCTTC. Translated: CASTLDQVNNEQFF. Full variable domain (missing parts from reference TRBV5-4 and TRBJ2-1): ETGVTQSPTHLIKTRGQQVTLRCSSQSGHNTVSWYQQALGQGPQFIFQYYREEENGRGNFPPRFSGLQFPNYSSELNVNALELDDSALYLCASTLDQVNNEQFFGPGTRLTVL.

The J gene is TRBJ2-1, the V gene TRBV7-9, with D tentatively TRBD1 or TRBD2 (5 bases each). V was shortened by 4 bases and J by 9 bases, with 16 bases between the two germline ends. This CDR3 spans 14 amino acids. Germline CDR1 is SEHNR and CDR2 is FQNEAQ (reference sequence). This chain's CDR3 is CASSSGGGFGEQFF. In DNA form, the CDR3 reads TGTGCCAGCAGCTCTGGTGGGGGTTTTGGTGAGCAGTTCTTC.

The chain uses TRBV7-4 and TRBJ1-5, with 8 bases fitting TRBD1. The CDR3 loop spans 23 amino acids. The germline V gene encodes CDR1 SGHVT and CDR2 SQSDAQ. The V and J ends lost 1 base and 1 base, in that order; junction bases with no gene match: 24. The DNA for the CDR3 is TGTGCCAGCAGCTTAGATTTCACGAACCATAGACAGGGGCGGAAGGTAAGCAATCAGCCCCAGCATTTT. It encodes CASSLDFTNHRQGRKVSNQPQHF.

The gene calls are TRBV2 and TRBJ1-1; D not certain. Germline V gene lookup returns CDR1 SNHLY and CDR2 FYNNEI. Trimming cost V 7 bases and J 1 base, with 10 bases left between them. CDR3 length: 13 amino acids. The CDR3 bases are TGTGCCAGCATGAGGGTGGAGAACACTGAAGCTTTCTTT. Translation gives CASMRVENTEAFF.

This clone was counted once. CDR3 amino acids: CASSDGPGQTYEQYF. The CDR3 coding sequence is TGTGCCAGCAGTGACGGTCCGGGACAGACCTACGAGCAGTACTTC. The rearrangement uses TRBV2 and TRBJ2-7; 7 bases agree with TRBD1. CDR1 and CDR2 from the germline V gene are SNHLY and FYNNEI. The CDR3 is made up of 15 amino acids. With 3 bases clipped from V and 2 bases from J, the junction kept 7 bases outside the gene matches.

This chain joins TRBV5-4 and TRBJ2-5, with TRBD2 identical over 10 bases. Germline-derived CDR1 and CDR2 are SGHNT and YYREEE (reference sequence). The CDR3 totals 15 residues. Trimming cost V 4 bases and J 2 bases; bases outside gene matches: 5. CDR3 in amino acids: CASSPSGGGQETQYF. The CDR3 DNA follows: TGTGCCAGCAGCCCTAGCGGGGGAGGGCAAGAGACCCAGTACTTC. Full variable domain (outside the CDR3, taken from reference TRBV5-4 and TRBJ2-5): ETGVTQSPTHLIKTRGQQVTLRCSSQSGHNTVSWYQQALGQGPQFIFQYYREEENGRGNFPPRFSGLQFPNYSSELNVNALELDDSALYLCASSPSGGGQETQYFGPGTRLLVL.

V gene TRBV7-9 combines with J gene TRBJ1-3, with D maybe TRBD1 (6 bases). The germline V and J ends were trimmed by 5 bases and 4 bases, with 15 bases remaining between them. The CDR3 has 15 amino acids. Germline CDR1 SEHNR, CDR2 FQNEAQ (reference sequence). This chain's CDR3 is CASSPGAGLGNTIYF. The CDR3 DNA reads TGTGCCAGCAGCCCAGGGGCAGGGCTAGGAAACACCATATATTTT.

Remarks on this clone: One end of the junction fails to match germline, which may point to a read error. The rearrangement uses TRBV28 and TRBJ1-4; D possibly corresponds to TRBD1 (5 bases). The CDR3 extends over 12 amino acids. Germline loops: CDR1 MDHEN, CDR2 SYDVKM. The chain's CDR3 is CASSNSGTPLVF. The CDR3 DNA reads TGTGCCAGCAGTAACTCCGGGACCCCCTTAGTTTTT.

The CDR3 region has the DNA TGTGCCAGTAGTATTAAGGTCCGAAACACCGGGGAGCTGTTTTTT. Its translation is CASSIKVRNTGELFF. The rearrangement joins TRBV19 to TRBJ2-2; D is undetermined. Between the trimmed V and J ends, which lost 3 bases and 2 bases, there was a span of 10 bases. From germline, CDR1 is LNHDA and CDR2 SQIVND (reference sequence). The CDR3 sequence is 15 residues long. The full variable domain, rest sourced from reference TRBV19 and TRBJ2-2, is DGGITQSPKYLFRKEGQNVTLSCEQNLNHDAMYWYRQDPGQGLRLIYYSQIVNDFQKGDIAEGYSVSREKKESFPLTVTSAQKNPTAFYLCASSIKVRNTGELFFGEGSRLTVL.